This T cell receptor (beta chain) was profiled in a study of regulatory T cells in long-lasting Graves disease. Study-wide findings and caveats: Newly diagnosed patients shared 1,000 or so public clonotypes; persistent patients shared some 2,700.

This sample's time point: newly diagnosed GD, antithyroid drugs for less than 3 months. The TCR library was made from RNA that had been extracted from PBMCs in TRIzol. American Thyroid Association guidelines defined Graves' disease diagnosis. Per germline, CDR1 LGHNA and CDR2 YSLEER. The CDR3 consists of 15 residues. V lost 3 bases and J lost 2, with 13 bases in between. A few counts support this clonotype. The antigen remains undetermined. Assembly of TCR beta libraries relied on iRepertoire HTBI primers together with Arm-PCR of CDR3 regions. In the original processing: Identification yielded 62 TRBV and 14 TRBJ segments across samples. TCRdb re-called the multiplex PCR reads with MiXCR, one entry per CDR3 protein. For this entry, the V and J calls and clone size follow TCRdb and not the study's own pipeline. Of 360,000 or so distinct CDR3 sequences listed, 12% are singletons. The same sample was also used in a study of T cells in Graves' hyperthyroidism and ophthalmopathy. That study reports: Patients aged 18 to 65 with hyperthyroidism were newly diagnosed, with duration under 2 months.

This clonotype was obtained from a young woman with Graves disease. The starting material was peripheral blood mononuclear cells (PBMCs), obtained at new diagnosis, from a patient treated with antithyroid drugs. V is TRBV4-3 and J is TRBJ1-1; TRBD1 is a possible D gene (5 bases). The CDR3 sequence is CASSQGTGTNTEAFF. The CDR3 coding sequence is TGCGCCAGCAGCCAGGGGACGGGAACCAACACTGAAGCTTTCTTT.